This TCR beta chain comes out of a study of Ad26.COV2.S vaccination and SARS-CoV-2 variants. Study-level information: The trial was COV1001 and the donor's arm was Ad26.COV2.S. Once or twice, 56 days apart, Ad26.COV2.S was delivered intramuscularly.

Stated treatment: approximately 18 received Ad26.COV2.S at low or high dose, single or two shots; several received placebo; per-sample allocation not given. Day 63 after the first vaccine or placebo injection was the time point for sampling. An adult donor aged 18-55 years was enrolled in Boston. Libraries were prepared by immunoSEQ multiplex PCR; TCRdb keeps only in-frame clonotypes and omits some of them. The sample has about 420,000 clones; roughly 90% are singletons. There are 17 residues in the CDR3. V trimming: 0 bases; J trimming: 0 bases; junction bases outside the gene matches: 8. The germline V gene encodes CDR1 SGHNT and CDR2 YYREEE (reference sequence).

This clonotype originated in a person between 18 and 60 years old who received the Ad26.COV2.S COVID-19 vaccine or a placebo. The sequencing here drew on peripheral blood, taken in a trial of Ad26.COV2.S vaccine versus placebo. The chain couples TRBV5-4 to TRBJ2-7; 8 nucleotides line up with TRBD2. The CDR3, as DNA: TGTGCCAGCAGCTTGGGGGGGAGCGGGGGAGCCTCCTACGAGCAGTACTTC. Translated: CASSLGGSGGASYEQYF.